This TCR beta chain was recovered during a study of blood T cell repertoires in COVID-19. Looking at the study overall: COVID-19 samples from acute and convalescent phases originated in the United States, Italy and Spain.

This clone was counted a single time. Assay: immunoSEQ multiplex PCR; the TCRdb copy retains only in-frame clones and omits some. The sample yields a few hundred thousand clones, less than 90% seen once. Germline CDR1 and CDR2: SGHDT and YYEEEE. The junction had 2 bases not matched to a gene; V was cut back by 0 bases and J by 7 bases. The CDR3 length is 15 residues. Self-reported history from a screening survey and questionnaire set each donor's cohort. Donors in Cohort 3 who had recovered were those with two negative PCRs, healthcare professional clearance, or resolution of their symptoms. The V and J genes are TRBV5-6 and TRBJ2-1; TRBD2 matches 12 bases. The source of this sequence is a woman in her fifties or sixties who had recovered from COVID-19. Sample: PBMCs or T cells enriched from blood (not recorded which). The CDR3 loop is CASSLELAGGNEQFF. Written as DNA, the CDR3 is TGTGCCAGCAGCTTGGAACTAGCGGGGGGAAATGAGCAGTTCTTC.